This TCR beta chain is drawn from a study of T cells after yellow fever vaccination. Whole-study context: In the case of low-cell-number fractions, SMART-Seq v4 Ultra Low Input was used for preparation.

CDR1 and CDR2 from the germline V gene are SGHDT and YYEEEE. V gave up 4 bases and J gave up 5 bases; unmatched junction bases: 8. The CDR3 has 14 amino acids. One entry per CDR3 protein results from TCRdb running MiXCR on the 5' RACE reads. The sample consists of roughly 99,000 distinct CDR3 sequences, around 5.5% of them appearing once. The sequence came from a man aged 18 to 29 who received the YFV17D yellow fever vaccine. This specimen consisted of CD8+ T cells sorted from PBMCs, obtained 10 days after the yellow fever booster vaccination. The chain carries TRBV5-6 and TRBJ2-7, with TRBD1 matching 8 bases. CDR3 bases: TGTGCCAGCAGCACATGGACAGGGTTCAACGAGCAGTACTTC. Translating it yields CASSTWTGFNEQYF. Full variable domain (outside the CDR3, taken from reference TRBV5-6 and TRBJ2-7): DAGVTQSPTHLIKTRGQQVTLRCSPKSGHDTVSWYQQALGQGPQFIFQYYEEEERQRGNFPDRFSGHQFPNYSSELNVNALLLGDSALYLCASSTWTGFNEQYFGPGTRLTVT.